This passage covers 6 T cell receptor beta chains from one sample sequenced in a study of blood T cells in healthy people across ages. Primed by a sample-barcoded 5' primer and a J-beta primer mix, a second PCR proceeded for about 7 to 12 cycles. TCRdb ran MiXCR on the 5' RACE reads and lists one entry per CDR3 protein. The sample consists of approximately 320,000 distinct CDR3 sequences, 25% to 30% of them appearing once. Sequences were obtained from blood. Every receptor here comes from a woman aged 70-85 years in good health.

This clonotype was seen once. As the CDR3 is not closed by the conserved phenylalanine or tryptophan, this likely results from a read error. The V and J genes are TRBV7-2 and TRBJ2-1, with D possibly matching TRBD1 (5 bases). The germline V gene encodes CDR1 SGHTA and CDR2 FQGNSA. Trimming took 3 bases from V and 1 from J, leaving 7 bases between them. The CDR3 length is 14 residues. The chain's CDR3 is CASSFRGSYNEQFL. The CDR3, as DNA: TGTGCCAGCAGCTTTAGGGGTTCCTACAATGAGCAGTTCCTC.

The chain couples TRBV20-1 to TRBJ2-1; 8 nucleotides agree with TRBD2. The DNA matches TRBJ2-5 better at its end, which makes the J call doubtful. The CDR3 has 12 amino acids. Germline CDR1 is DFQATT and CDR2 is SNEGSKA (reference sequence). The CDR3 here is CSATGGSQTQYF. In DNA form, the CDR3 reads TGCAGTGCAACGGGGGGGTCACAGACCCAGTACTTC.

CDR3 amino acids: CASSPQRGDTQYF. The CDR3 nucleotides read TGTGCCAGCAGCCCTCAACGGGGGGATACGCAGTATTTT. The chain carries TRBV7-2 and TRBJ2-3; D is possibly TRBD2 (6 bases). Deletions cut 5 bases from V and 6 bases from J, with 12 bases between. Germline assignment: CDR1 SGHTA and CDR2 FQGNSA. The CDR3 extends over 13 amino acids. The complete variable domain, with remaining parts taken from reference TRBV7-2 and TRBJ2-3, reads GAGVSQSPSNKVTEKGKDVELRCDPISGHTALYWYRQSLGQGLEFLIYFQGNSAPDKSGLPSDRFSAERTGGSVSTLTIQRTQQEDSAVYLCASSPQRGDTQYFGPGTRLTVL.

This clonotype was detected only a few times. V and J are TRBV28 and TRBJ2-4, with TRBD1 matching over 7 bases. The V segment lost 6 bases and the J segment 1 base; nucleotides outside the gene matches: 15. From germline, CDR1 is MDHEN and CDR2 SYDVKM. The CDR3 sequence is 18 residues long. The CDR3 is CASRGTESPPGAKNIQYF. The CDR3 nucleotides are TGTGCCAGCAGGGGGACAGAGTCACCGCCTGGGGCCAAAAACATTCAGTACTTC.

V usage is TRBV4-1 and J usage is TRBJ2-3; the D gene is possibly TRBD2 (5 bases). Germline V gene sequence: CDR1 MGHRA, CDR2 YSYEKL. The V and J ends lost 1 base and 1 base respectively, with 15 bases between them. CDR3 length: 17 amino acids. The CDR3 loop reads CASSQGTHRGRTDTQYF. CDR3 DNA sequence: TGCGCCAGCAGCCAAGGGACTCATCGCGGACGCACAGATACGCAGTATTTT.

The chain has TRBV10-3 and TRBJ2-1; 10 nucleotides match TRBD2. Germline V gene sequence: CDR1 ENHRY, CDR2 SYGVKD. Trimming took 8 bases from V and 1 from J; bases not matched to a gene: 8. The CDR3 runs 16 residues. In DNA, the CDR3 is TGTGCCATCGAAGGGGGAGCGGGAGGGTCCTACAATGAGCAGTTCTTC. Translation gives CAIEGGAGGSYNEQFF.